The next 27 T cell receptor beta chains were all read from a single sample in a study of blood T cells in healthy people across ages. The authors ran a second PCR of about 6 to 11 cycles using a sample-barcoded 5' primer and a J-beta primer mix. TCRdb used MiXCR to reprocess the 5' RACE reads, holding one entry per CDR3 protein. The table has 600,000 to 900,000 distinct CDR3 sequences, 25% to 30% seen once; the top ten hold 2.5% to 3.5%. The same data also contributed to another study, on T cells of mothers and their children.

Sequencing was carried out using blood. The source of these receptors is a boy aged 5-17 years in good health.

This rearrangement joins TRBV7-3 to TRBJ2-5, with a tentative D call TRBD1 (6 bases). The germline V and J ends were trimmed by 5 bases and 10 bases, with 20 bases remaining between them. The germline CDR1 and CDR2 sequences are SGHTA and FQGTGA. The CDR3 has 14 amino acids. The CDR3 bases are TGTGCCAGCAGCCCAGGGGTCCCAGGAGAAGACCAGTACTTC. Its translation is CASSPGVPGEDQYF.

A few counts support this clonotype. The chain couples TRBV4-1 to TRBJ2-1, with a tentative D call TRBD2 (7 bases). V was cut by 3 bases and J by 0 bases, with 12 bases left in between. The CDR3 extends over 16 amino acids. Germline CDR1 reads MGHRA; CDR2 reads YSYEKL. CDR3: CASSHGGGSSYNEQFF. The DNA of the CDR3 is TGCGCCAGCAGCCATGGCGGGGGCAGCTCCTACAATGAGCAGTTCTTC.

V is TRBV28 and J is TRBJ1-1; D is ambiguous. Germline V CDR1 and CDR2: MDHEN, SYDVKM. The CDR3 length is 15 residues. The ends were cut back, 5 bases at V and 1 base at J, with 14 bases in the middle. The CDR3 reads CASSLIRARNTEAFF. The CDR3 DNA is TGTGCCAGCAGTCTCATTAGGGCCCGGAACACTGAAGCTTTCTTT.

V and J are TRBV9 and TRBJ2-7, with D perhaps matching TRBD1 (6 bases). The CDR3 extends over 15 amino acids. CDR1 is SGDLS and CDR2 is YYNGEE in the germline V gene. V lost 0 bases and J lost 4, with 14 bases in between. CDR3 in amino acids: CASSVDSIRGYEQYF. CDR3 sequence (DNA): TGTGCCAGCAGCGTAGATTCGATAAGGGGGTACGAGCAGTACTTC.

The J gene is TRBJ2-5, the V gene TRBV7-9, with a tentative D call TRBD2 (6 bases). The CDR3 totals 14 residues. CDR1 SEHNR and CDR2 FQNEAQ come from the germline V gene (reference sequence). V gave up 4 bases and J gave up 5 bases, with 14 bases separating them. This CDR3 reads CASSSSGGVETQYF. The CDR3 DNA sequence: TGTGCCAGCAGCTCTTCCGGAGGGGTGGAGACCCAGTACTTC.

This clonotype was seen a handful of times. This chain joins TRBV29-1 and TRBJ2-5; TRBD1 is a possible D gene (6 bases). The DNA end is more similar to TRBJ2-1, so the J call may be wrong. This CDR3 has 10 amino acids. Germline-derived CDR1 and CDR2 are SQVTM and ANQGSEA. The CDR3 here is CSDGTTGQFF. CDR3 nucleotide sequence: TGCAGCGACGGGACAACTGGGCAGTTCTTC.

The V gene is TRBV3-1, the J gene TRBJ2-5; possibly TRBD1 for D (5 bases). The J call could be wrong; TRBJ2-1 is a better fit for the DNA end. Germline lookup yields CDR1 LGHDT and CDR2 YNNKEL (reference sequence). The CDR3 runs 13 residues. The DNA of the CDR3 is TGTGCCAGCAGCCAAGCGAGCAGGGCTGAGCAGTTCTTC. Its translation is CASSQASRAEQFF.

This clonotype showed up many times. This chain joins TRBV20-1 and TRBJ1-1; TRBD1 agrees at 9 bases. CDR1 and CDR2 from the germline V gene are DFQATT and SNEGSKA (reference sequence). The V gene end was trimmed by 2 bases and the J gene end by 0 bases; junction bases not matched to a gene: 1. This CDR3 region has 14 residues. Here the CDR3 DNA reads TGCAGTGCTAGAACAGGGGGCTTGAACACTGAAGCTTTCTTT. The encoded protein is CSARTGGLNTEAFF.

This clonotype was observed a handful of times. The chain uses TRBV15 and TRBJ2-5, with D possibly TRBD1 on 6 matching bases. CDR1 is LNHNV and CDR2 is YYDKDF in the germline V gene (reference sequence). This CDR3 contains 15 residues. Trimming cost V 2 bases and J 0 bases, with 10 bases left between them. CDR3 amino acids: CATSRPGTYQETQYF. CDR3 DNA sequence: TGTGCCACCAGCAGACCCGGGACATACCAAGAGACCCAGTACTTC.

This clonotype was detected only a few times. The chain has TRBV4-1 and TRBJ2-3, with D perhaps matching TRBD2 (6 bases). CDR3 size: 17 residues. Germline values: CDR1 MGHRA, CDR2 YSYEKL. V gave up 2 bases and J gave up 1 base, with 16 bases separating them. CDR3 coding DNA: TGCGCCAGCAGCCAAAAGGACCTAGCGCTCGGCACAGATACGCAGTATTTT. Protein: CASSQKDLALGTDTQYF.

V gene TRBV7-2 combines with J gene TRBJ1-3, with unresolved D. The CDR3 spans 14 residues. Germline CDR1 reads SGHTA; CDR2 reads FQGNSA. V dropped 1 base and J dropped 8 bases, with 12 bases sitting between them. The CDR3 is CASSLDGSGDTIYF. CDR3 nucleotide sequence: TGTGCCAGCAGCTTAGACGGCAGTGGGGACACCATATATTTT. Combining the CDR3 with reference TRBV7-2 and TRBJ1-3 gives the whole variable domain GAGVSQSPSNKVTEKGKDVELRCDPISGHTALYWYRQSLGQGLEFLIYFQGNSAPDKSGLPSDRFSAERTGGSVSTLTIQRTQQEDSAVYLCASSLDGSGDTIYFGEGSWLTVV.

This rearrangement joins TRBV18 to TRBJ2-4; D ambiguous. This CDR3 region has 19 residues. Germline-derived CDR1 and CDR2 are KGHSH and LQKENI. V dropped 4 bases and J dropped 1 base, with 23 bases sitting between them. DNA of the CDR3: TGTGCCAGCTCACAAGGCGAAGACTGGGCGGTTGGGGCCAAAAACATTCAGTACTTC. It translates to CASSQGEDWAVGAKNIQYF.

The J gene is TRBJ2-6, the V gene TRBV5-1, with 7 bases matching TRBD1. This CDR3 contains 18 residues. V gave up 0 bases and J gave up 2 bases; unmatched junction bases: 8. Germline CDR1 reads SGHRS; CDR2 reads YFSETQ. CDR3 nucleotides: TGCGCCAGCAGCTTGGAAAGGGGGCTCCTTGCTGGGGCCAACGTCCTGACTTTC. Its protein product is CASSLERGLLAGANVLTF. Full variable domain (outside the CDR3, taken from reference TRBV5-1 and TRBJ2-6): KAGVTQTPRYLIKTRGQQVTLSCSPISGHRSVSWYQQTPGQGLQFLFEYFSETQRNKGNFPGRFSGRQFSNSRSEMNVSTLELGDSALYLCASSLERGLLAGANVLTFGAGSRLTVL.

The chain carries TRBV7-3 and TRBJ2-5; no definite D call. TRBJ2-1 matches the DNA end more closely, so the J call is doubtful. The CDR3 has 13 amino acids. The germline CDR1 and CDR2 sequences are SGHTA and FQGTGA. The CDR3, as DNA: TGTGCCAGCAGCTCCCCCAACCGACGGGAGCAGTTCTTC. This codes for CASSSPNRREQFF.

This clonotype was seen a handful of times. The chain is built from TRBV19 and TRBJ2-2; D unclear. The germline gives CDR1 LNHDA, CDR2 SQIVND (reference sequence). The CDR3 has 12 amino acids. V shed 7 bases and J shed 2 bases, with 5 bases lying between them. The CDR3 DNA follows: TGTGCCAGTACTGCTAACACCGGGGAGCTGTTTTTT. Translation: CASTANTGELFF.

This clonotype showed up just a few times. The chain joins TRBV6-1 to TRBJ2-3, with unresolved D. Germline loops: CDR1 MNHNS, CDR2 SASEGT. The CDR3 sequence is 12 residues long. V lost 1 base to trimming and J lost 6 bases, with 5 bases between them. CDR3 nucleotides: TGTGCCAGCAGTGAAGAACGTGATACGCAGTATTTT. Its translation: CASSEERDTQYF.

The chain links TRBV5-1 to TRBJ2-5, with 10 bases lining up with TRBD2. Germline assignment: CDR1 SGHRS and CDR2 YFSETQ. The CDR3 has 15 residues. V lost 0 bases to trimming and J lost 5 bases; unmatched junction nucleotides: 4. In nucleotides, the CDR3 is TGCGCCAGCAGCTTGGTAGCGGGGGGATACGAGACCCAGTACTTC. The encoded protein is CASSLVAGGYETQYF.

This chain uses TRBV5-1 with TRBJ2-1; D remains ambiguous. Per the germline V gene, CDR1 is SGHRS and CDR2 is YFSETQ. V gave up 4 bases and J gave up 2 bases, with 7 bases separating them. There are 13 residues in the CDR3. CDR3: CASSAATYNEQFF. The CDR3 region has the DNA TGCGCCAGCAGCGCAGCTACCTACAATGAGCAGTTCTTC.

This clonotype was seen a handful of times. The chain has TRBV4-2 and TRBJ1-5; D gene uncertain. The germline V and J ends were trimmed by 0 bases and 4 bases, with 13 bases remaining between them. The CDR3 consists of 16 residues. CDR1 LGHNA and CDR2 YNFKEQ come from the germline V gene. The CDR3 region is CASSQDSWSRNQPQHF. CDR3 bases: TGTGCCAGCAGCCAAGATAGCTGGTCAAGAAATCAGCCCCAGCATTTT.

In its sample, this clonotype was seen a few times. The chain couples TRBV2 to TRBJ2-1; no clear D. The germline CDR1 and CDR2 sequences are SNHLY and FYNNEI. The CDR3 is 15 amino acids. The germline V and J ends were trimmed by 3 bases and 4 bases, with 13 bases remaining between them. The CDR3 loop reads CASSDRVGTYNEQFF. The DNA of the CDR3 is TGTGCCAGCAGTGACAGAGTTGGCACGTACAATGAGCAGTTCTTC.

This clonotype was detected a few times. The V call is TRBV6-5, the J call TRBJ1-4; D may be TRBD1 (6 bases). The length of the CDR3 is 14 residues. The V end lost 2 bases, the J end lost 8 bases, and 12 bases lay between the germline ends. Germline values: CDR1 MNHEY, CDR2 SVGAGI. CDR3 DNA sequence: TGTGCCAGCAGTTACGGGGGGCGCGGGGAAAAACTGTTTTTT. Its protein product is CASSYGGRGEKLFF.

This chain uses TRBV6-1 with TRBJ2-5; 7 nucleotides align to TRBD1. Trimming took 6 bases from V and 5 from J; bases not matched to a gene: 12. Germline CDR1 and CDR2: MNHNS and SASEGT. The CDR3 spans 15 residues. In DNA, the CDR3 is TGTGCCAGCAGGGGCCTGACAGGGCCCGTGGAGACCCAGTACTTC. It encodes CASRGLTGPVETQYF.

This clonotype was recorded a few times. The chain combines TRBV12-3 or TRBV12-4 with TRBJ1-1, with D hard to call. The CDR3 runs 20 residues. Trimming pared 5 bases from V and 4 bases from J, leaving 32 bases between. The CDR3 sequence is CASSPRTDSRGFRYRTEAFF. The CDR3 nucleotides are TGTGCCAGCAGTCCCCGAACAGATTCCAGAGGCTTTAGGTATCGCACTGAAGCTTTCTTT.

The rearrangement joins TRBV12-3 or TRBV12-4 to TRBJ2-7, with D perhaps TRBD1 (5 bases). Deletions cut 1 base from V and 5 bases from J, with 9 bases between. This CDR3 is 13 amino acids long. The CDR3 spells CASSLGGMHEQYF. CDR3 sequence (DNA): TGTGCCAGCAGTTTAGGGGGCATGCACGAGCAGTACTTC.

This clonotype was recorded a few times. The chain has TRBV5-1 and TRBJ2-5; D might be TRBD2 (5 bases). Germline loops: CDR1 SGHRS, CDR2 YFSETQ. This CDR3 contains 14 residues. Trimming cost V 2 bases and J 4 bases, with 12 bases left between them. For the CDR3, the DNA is TGCGCCAGCAGCTTTGAGGGCGGTGGAGAGACCCAGTACTTC. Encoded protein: CASSFEGGGETQYF.

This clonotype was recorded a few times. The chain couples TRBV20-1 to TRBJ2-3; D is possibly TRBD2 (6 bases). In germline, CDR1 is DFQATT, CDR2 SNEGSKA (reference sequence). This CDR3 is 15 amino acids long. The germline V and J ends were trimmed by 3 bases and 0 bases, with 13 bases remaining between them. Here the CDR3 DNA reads TGCAGTGCTAGCCCCAGCGGGTCTAGCACAGATACGCAGTATTTT. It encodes CSASPSGSSTDTQYF.

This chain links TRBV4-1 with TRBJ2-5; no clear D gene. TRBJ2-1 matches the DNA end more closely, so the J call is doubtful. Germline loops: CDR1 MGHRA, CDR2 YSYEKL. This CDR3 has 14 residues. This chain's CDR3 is CASSQVALNNEQFF. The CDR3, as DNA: TGCGCCAGCAGCCAGGTGGCGCTTAACAATGAGCAGTTCTTC.